These T cell receptor beta chains were read from a single sample in a study of blood T cell repertoires in COVID-19. The protocol was immunoSEQ multiplex PCR, while the TCRdb copy is restricted to in-frame clones and leaves out a portion. The repertoire holds 150,000 to 200,000 clones, with around 76% as singletons. Sample: peripheral blood. These receptors all stem from a woman aged 55 to 70 with COVID-19, enrolled during active disease. Both conserved end residues are part of each CDR3.

>TRBJ1-5|TRBV19
CASSTQRQGAGQPQHF
>TRBJ2-1|TRBV29-1
CSVGAPAGRPNEQFF
>TRBJ2-3|TRBV7-2
CASSLELAGGGSTDTQYF
>TRBJ2-3|TRBV5-1
CASSFYGGTDTQYF
>TRBJ1-2|TRBV6-5
CASRRVADYGYTF
>TRBJ2-2|TRBV9
CASSATNTGELFF
>TRBJ1-5|TRBV6-5
CASSPQGIQPQHF
>TRBJ2-6|TRBV7-2
CASSSGGSIGANVLTF
>TRBJ1-5|TRBV20-1
CSAGTRSPQHF
>TRBJ1-4|TRBV19
CASTPMEGFNEKLFF
>TRBJ1-4|TRBV4-1
CASSVTGGASNEKLFF
>TRBJ1-1|TRBV29-1
CSGNRGPYTEAFF
>TRBJ2-5|TRBV18
CASSPRDIQETQYF
>TRBJ1-1|TRBV29-1
CSVDPRAGGLDTEAFF
>TRBJ1-4|TRBV5-1
CASSSDRVINEKLFF
>TRBJ1-1|TRBV15
CATSRGPQGANTEAFF
>TRBJ1-2|TRBV19
CASSIDLNYGYTF
>TRBJ2-2|TRBV28
CASSLRGYTGELFF
>TRBJ2-5|TRBV6-6
CASSPRDRHPRGGETQYF
>TRBJ2-2|TRBV4-1
CASSQRTGIGELFF
>TRBJ1-2|TRBV6-6
CASTPTGGGPNYGYTF
>TRBJ2-7|TRBV5-4
CASRGGQEVIYEQYF
>TRBJ1-4|TRBV3-1/TRBV3-2
CASSSTRDRGRATNEKLFF
>TRBJ2-2|TRBV5-1
CASSVKSGSPVRDTGELFF
>TRBJ1-5|TRBV28
CASSPLDRVRQPQHF
>TRBJ1-1|TRBV18
CASSPLSDAGTGANTEAFF
>TRBJ1-4|TRBV4-1
CASSQESPGGEKLFF
>TRBJ1-2|TRBV28
CASSLDLWGLYGYTF
>TRBJ1-5|TRBV14
CASSRGSGQPQHF
>TRBJ2-1|TRBV6-4
CASSREQGNEQFF
>TRBJ2-2|TRBV7-3
CASSLGAGIGTGELFF